This T cell receptor beta chain stems from a study of T cells expressing NK-cell markers. After re-calling the 5' RACE reads, TCRdb lists one entry per CDR3 protein, DNA absent. This sample's clone table lists 200,000 to 300,000 distinct CDR3 sequences. The germline CDR1 and CDR2 sequences are DFQATT and SNEGSKA (reference sequence). The CDR3 length is 13 residues. The chain links TRBV20-1 to TRBJ2-2; TCRdb indicates TRBD1, and absent DNA this call remains unverified. The TCR sequence derives from a man aged 18 to 30 in good health. The sample was blood T cells: a sorted CD56 or NKG2C T cell subset, CD4+ or CD8+ T cells, or bulk PBMC T cells (not recorded which). The CDR3 protein is CSAFPDRAGELFF.